This T cell receptor (beta chain) came from a study of shared clonotypes between healthy human individuals. Study-level information: Contributing individuals were a couple of females and a few males aged 18 to 49. Study conclusions and caveats: Sample collection involved blood only; tissue repertoires are likely different. An expected dependence of interdonor clonotype sharing on sequencing depth was noted.

Of note for this clone: The antigen remains unidentified. A far larger clone is a single base away, which makes a read error likely. At the DNA level, this CDR3 is encoded by other sequences in the same sample as well.

Germline CDR1 is LNHNV and CDR2 is YYDKDF (reference sequence). V was clipped by 3 bases and J by 6 bases, with 18 bases between them. The CDR3 sequence is 15 residues long. Tens of thousands of T cell genomes (about 270 ng DNA) went into each PBMC replicate. TCRdb's copy holds only in-frame clones and misses some; the assay was immunoSEQ multiplex PCR. The profile shows approximately 440,000 clones, over 60% of them singletons. The sequenced material came from PBMCs. This TCR derives from a woman aged 40 to 50 in good health. Some clones in this sample may be carry-over from other donors' samples. The chain carries TRBV15 and TRBJ2-7, with D perhaps matching TRBD2 (5 bases). The CDR3, as DNA: TGTGCCACCAGCAGGGATCGAAGCGGTAGGCGCGAGCAGTACTTC. As protein: CATSRDRSGRREQYF.